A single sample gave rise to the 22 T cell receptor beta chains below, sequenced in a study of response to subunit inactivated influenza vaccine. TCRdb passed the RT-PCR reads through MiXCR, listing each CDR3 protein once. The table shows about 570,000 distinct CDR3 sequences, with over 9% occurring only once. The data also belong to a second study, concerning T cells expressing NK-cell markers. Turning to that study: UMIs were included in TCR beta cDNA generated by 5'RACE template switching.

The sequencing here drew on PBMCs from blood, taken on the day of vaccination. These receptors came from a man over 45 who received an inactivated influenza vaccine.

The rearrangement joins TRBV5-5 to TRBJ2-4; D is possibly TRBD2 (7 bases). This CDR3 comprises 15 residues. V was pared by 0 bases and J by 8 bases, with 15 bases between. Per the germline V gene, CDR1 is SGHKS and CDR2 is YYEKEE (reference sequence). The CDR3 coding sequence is TGTGCCAGCAGCTTGGATACGGGGGGCCGGGACATTCAGTACTTC. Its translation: CASSLDTGGRDIQYF.

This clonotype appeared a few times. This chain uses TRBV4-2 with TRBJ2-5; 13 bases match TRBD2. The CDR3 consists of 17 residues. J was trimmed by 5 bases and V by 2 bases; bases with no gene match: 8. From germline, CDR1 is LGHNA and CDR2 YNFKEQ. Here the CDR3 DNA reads TGTGCCAGCAGCCAACAAGGACTAGCGGGAGTCCTGGAGACCCAGTACTTC. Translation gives CASSQQGLAGVLETQYF.

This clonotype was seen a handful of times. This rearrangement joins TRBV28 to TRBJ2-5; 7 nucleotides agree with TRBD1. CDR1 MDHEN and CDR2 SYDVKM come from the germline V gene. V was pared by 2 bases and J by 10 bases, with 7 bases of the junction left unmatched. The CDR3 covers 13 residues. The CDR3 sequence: CASSLRGPPSQYF. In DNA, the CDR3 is TGTGCCAGCAGTTTAAGGGGGCCCCCGAGCCAGTACTTC. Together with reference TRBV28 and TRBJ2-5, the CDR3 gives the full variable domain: DVKVTQSSRYLVKRTGEKVFLECVQDMDHENMFWYRQDPGLGLRLIYFSYDVKMKEKGDIPEGYSVSREKKERFSLILESASTNQTSMYLCASSLRGPPSQYFGPGTRLLVL.

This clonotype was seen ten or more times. CDR3 DNA sequence: TGTGCCAGCAGCCCGACAGGGACTAATGAAAAACTGTTTTTT. Amino acid sequence: CASSPTGTNEKLFF. The chain links TRBV7-8 to TRBJ1-4; 7 bases align to TRBD1. Germline CDR1 SGHVS, CDR2 FQNEAQ. V shed 5 bases and J 2 bases; nucleotides not matched to a gene: 2. The CDR3 loop spans 14 amino acids.

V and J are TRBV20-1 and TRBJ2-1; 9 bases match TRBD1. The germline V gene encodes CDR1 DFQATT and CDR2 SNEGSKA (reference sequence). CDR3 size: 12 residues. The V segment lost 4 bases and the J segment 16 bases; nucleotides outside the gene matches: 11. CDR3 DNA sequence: TGCAGTGCTACTTTACCGGGACAGGGACGATTCTTC. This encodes CSATLPGQGRFF.

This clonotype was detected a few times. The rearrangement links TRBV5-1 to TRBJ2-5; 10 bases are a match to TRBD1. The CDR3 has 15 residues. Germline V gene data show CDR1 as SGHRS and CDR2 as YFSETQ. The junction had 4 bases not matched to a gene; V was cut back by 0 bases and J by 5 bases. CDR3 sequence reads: CASSLVGDRGETQYF. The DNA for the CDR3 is TGCGCCAGCAGCTTGGTAGGGGACAGGGGTGAGACCCAGTACTTC.

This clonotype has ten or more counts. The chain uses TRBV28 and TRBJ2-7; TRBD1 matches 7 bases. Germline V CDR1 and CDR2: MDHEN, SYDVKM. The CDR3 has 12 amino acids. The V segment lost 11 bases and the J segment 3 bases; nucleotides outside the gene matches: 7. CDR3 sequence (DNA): TGTGCCTCAGGGACAGCCTACTACGAGCAGTACTTC. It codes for CASGTAYYEQYF.

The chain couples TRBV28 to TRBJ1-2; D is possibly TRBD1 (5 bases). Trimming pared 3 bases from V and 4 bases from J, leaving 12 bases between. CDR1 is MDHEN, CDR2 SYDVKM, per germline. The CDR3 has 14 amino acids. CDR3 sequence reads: CASSLGEQVYGYTF. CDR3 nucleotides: TGTGCCAGCAGTTTGGGGGAGCAAGTCTATGGCTACACCTTC.

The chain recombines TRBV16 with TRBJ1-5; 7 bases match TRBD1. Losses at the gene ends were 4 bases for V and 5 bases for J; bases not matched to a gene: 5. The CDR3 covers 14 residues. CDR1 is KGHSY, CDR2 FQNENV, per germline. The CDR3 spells CASSRRQGDQPQHF. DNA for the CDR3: TGTGCCAGCAGCCGTCGACAGGGTGATCAGCCCCAGCATTTT.

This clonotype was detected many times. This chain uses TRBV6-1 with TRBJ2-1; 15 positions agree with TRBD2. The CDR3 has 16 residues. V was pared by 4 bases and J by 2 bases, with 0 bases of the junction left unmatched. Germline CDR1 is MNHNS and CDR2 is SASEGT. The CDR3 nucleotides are TGTGCCAGCAGTGGGACTAGCGGGGGGGCCTACAATGAGCAGTTCTTC. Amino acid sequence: CASSGTSGGAYNEQFF.

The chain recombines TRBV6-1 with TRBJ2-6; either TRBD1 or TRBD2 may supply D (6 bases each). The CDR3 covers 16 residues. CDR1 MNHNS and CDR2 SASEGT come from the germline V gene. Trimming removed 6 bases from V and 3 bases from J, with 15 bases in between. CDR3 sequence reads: CASSKRRGDGANVLTF. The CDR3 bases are TGTGCCAGCAGCAAAAGAAGGGGGGATGGGGCCAACGTCCTGACTTTC.

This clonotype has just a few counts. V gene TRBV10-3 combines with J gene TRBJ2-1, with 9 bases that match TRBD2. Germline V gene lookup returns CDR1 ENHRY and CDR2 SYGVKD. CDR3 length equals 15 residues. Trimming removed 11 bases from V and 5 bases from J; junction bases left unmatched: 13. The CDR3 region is CAGNEKGLAHNEQFF. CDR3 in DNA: TGTGCCGGAAATGAAAAGGGACTAGCACACAATGAGCAGTTCTTC.

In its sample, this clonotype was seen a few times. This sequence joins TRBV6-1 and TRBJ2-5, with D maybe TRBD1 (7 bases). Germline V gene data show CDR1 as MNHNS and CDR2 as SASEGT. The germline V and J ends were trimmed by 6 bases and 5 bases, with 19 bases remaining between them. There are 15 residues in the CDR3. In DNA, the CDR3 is TGTGCCAGCAGAACAGGGGACTTAACTTCTGAGACCCAGTACTTC. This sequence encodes CASRTGDLTSETQYF.

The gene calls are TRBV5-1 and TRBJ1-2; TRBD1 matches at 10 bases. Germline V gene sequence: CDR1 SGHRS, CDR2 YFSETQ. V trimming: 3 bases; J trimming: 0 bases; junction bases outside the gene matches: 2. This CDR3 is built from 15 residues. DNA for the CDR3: TGCGCCAGCAGCTCTGGACAGGGGGCTAACTATGGCTACACCTTC. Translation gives CASSSGQGANYGYTF.

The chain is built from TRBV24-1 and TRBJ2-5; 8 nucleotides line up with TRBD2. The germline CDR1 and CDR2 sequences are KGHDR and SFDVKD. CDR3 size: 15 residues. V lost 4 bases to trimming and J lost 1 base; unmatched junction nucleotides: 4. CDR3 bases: TGTGCCACCAGTGACCAGACTAGCGCCCAAGAGACCCAGTACTTC. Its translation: CATSDQTSAQETQYF.

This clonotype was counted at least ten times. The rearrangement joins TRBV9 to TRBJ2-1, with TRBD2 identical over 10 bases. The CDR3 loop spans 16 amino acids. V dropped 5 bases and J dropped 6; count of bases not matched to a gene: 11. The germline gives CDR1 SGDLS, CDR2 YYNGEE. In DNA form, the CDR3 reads TGTGCCAGCAGTACCACCGGGACTAGCGCTCCCAATGAGCAGTTCTTC. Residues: CASSTTGTSAPNEQFF.

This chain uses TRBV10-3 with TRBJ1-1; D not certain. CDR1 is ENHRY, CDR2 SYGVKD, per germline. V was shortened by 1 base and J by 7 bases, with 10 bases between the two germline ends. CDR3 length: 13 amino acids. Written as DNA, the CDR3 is TGTGCCATCAGTGAGTGGCAGAACCTTGAAGCTTTCTTT. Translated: CAISEWQNLEAFF.

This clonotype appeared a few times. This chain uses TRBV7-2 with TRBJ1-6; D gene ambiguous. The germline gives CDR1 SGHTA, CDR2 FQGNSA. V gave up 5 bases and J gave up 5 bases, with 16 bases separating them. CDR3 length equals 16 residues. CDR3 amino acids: CASSDARALNNSPLHF. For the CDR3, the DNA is TGTGCCAGCAGCGACGCGAGGGCCCTAAATAATTCACCCCTCCACTTT.

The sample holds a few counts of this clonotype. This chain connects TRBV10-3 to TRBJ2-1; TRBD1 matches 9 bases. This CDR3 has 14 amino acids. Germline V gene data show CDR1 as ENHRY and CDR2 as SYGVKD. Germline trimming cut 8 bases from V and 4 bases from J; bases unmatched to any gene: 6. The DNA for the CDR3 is TGTGCCATCTCCGGGACAGGGCGGTACAATGAGCAGTTCTTC. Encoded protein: CAISGTGRYNEQFF.

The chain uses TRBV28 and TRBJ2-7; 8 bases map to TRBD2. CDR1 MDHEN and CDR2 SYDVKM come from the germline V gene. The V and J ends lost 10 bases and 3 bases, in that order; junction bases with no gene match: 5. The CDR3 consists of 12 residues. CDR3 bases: TGTGCCACCGGGAGGGGAGACTACGAGCAGTACTTC. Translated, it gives CATGRGDYEQYF.

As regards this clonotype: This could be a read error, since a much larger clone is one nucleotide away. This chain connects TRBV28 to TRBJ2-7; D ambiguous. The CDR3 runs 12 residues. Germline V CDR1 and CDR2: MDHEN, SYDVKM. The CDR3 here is CAGSVPPHEQYF. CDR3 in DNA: TGTGCCGGCAGTGTGCCTCCCCACGAGCAGTACTTC.

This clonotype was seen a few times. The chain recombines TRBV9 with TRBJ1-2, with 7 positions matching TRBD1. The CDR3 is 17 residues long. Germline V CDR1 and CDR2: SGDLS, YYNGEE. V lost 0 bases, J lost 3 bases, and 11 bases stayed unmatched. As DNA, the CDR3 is TGTGCCAGCAGCGTAGACGGGACAGCCTCTGCCTACTATGGCTACACCTTC. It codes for CASSVDGTASAYYGYTF. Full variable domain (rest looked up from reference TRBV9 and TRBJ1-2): DSGVTQTPKHLITATGQRVTLRCSPRSGDLSVYWYQQSLDQGLQFLIQYYNGEERAKGNILERFSAQQFPDLHSELNLSSLELGDSALYFCASSVDGTASAYYGYTFGSGTRLTVV.